Sequencing of this TCR beta chain was carried out in a study of shared clonotypes between healthy human individuals. General study points: Relative to memory subsets, naive subsets generally showed larger estimated richness. Naive CD4 clonotype sharing across a handful of donors was approximately 5.2%.

Profiled with immunoSEQ multiplex PCR; TCRdb holds only in-frame clones, not every one. The profile covers about 580,000 clones, with roughly 98% appearing a single time and less than 0.35% taken by the ten largest. Only CD45RO-negative cells positively selected for CCR7 counted as naive CD8 cells, so terminally differentiated effector memory CD45RA+ cells were excluded. As regards this clone: Its antigen is undetermined.

This CDR3 contains 11 residues. From germline, CDR1 is SNHLY and CDR2 FYNNEI. V was pared by 8 bases and J by 7 bases, with 10 bases between. This TCR came from a man under 40 in good health. Sequencing was carried out using naive CD8+ T cells sorted from blood. The chain couples TRBV2 to TRBJ2-3, with D unresolved. The CDR3, as DNA: TGTGCCAGCTTTGGGGAAAATACGCAGTATTTT. Its translation: CASFGENTQYF.